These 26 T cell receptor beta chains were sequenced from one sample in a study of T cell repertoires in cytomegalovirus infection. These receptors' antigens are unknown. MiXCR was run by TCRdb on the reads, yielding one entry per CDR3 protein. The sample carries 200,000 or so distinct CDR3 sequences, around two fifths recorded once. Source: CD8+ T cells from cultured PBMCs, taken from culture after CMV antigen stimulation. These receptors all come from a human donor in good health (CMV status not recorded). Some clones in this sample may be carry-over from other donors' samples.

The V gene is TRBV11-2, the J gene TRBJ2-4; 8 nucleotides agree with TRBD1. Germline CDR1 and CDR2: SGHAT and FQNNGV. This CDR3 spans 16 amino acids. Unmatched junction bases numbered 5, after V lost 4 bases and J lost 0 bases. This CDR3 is CASSSQGVQAKNIQYF. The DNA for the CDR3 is TGTGCCAGCAGCTCACAGGGGGTCCAAGCCAAAAACATTCAGTACTTC.

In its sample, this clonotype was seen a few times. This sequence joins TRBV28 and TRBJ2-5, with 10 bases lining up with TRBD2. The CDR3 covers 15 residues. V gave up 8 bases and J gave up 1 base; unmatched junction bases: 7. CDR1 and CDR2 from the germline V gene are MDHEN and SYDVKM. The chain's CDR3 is CASLGGLASQETQYF. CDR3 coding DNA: TGTGCCAGCCTCGGGGGACTAGCGAGCCAAGAGACCCAGTACTTC.

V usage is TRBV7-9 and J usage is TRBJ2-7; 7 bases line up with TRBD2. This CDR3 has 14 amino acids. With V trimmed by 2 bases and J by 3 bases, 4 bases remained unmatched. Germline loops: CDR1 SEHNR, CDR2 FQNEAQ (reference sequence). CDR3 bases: TGTGCCAGCAGCTTACTAGCGGAAGACTACGAGCAGTACTTC. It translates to CASSLLAEDYEQYF.

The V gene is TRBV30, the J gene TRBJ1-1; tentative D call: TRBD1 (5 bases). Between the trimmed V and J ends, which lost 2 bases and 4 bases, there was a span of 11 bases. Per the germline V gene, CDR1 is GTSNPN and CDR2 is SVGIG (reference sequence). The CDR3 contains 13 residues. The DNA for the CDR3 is TGTGCCTGGAGTCCCGGGGCGAGCACTGAAGCTTTCTTT. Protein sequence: CAWSPGASTEAFF.

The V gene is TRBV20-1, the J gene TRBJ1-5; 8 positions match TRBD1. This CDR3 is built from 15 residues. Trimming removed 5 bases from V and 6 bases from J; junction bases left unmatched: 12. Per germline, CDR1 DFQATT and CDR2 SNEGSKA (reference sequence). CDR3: CSAGERRGLAQPQHF. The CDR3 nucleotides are TGCAGTGCTGGGGAACGCAGGGGGCTAGCTCAGCCCCAGCATTTT.

The CDR3 DNA reads TGCGCCAGCAGCCAGATTGACAGGGCCTATAGCAATCAGCCCCAGCATTTT. Its protein is CASSQIDRAYSNQPQHF. The chain couples TRBV4-1 to TRBJ1-5; TRBD1 matches 7 bases. V lost 3 bases to trimming and J lost 0 bases; unmatched junction nucleotides: 8. From germline, CDR1 is MGHRA and CDR2 YSYEKL. This CDR3 has 17 amino acids.

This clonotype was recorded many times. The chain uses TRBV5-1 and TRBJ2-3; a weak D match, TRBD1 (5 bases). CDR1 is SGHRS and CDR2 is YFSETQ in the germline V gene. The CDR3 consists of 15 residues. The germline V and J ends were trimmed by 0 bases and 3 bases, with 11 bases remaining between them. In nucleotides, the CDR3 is TGCGCCAGCAGCTTGGAATGGGGCAGAACAGATACGCAGTATTTT. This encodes CASSLEWGRTDTQYF. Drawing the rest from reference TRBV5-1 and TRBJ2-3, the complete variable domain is KAGVTQTPRYLIKTRGQQVTLSCSPISGHRSVSWYQQTPGQGLQFLFEYFSETQRNKGNFPGRFSGRQFSNSRSEMNVSTLELGDSALYLCASSLEWGRTDTQYFGPGTRLTVL.

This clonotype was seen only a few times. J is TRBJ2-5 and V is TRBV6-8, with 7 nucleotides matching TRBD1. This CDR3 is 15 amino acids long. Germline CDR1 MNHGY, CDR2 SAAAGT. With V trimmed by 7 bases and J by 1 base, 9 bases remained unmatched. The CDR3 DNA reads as TGTGCCAGCACCCCCGACAGGGTCCTCCAAGAGACCCAGTACTTC. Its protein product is CASTPDRVLQETQYF.

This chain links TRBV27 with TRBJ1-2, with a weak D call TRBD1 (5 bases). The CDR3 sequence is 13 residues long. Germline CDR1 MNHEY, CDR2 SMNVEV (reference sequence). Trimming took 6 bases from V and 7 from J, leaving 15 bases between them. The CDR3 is CASSSNRDLGYTF. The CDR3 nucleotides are TGTGCCAGCAGCTCCAACCGGGACCTTGGCTACACCTTC.

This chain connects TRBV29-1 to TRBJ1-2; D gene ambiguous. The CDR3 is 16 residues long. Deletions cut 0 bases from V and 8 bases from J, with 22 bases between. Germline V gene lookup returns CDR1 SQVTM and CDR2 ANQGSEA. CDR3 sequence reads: CSVEDRPREASGGYTF. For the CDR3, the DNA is TGCAGCGTTGAAGATCGCCCCCGTGAAGCCAGCGGCGGCTACACCTTC.

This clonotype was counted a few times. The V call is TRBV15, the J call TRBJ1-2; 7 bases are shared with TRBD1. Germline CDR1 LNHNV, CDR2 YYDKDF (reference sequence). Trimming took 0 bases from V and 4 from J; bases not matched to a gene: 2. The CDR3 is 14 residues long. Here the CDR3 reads CATSRDRTGYGYTF. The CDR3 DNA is TGTGCCACCAGCAGAGATCGGACAGGCTATGGCTACACCTTC.

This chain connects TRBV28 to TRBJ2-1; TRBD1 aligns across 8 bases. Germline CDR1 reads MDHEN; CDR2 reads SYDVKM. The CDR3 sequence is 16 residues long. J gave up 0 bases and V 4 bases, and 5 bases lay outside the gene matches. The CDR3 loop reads CASSSPDRGSYNEQFF. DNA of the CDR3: TGTGCCAGCAGTTCACCAGACAGGGGCTCCTACAATGAGCAGTTCTTC. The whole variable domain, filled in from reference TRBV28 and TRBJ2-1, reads DVKVTQSSRYLVKRTGEKVFLECVQDMDHENMFWYRQDPGLGLRLIYFSYDVKMKEKGDIPEGYSVSREKKERFSLILESASTNQTSMYLCASSSPDRGSYNEQFFGPGTRLTVL.

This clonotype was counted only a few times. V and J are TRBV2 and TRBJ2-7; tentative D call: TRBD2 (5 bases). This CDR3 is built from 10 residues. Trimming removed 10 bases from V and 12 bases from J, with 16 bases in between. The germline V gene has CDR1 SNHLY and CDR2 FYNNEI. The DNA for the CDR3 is TGTGCCATCCGGGGATTGCTTTGGTACTTC. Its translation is CAIRGLLWYF.

CDR3 residues: CASRKRGASTDTQYF. The CDR3, as DNA: TGTGCCAGCAGAAAACGGGGGGCTAGCACAGATACGCAGTATTTT. The chain joins TRBV7-3 to TRBJ2-3, with TRBD2 as a possible D gene (7 bases). CDR1 and CDR2 (germline): SGHTA, FQGTGA. V was trimmed by 6 bases and J by 0 bases, leaving 13 bases between them. The CDR3 totals 15 residues.

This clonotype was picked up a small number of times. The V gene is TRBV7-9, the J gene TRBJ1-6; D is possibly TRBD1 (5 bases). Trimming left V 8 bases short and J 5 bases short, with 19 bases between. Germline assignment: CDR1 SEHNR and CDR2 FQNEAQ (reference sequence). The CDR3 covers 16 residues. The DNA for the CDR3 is TGTGCCAGCTTAAGGACGGGGCCAGGCAATAATTCACCCCTCCACTTT. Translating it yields CASLRTGPGNNSPLHF.

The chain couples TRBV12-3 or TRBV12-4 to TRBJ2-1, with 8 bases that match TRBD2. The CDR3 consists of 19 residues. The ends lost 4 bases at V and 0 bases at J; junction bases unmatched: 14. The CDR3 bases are TGTGCCAGCAGTTCGATAAGGACTAGCCTACGGAGCTCCTACAATGAGCAGTTCTTC. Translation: CASSSIRTSLRSSYNEQFF.

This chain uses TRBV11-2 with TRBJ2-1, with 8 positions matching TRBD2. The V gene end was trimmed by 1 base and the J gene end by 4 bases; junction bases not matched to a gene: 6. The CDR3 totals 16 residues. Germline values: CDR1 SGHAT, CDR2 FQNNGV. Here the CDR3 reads CASSLGAGGRYNEQFF. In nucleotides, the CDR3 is TGTGCCAGCAGCTTAGGGGCGGGGGGACGATACAATGAGCAGTTCTTC.

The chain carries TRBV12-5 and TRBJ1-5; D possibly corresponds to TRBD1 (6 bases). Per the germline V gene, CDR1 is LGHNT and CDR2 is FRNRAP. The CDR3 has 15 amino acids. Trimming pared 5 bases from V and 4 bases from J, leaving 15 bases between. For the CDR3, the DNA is TGTGCTAGTGGTGAAATACAGGGTCGAAATCAGCCCCAGCATTTT. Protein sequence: CASGEIQGRNQPQHF.

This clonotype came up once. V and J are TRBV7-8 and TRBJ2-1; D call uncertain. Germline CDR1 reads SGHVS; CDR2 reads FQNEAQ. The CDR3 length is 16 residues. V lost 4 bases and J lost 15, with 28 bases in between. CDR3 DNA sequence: TGTGCCAGCAGCTCCACTCACCTGAGCTCCTACAATGAGACGTTCTTC. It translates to CASSSTHLSSYNETFF.

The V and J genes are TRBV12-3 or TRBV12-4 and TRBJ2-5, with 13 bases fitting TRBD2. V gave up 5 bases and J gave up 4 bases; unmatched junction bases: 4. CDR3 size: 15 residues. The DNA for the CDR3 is TGTGCCAGCAGTCGGACTAGCGGGGGCCGAGAGACCCAGTACTTC. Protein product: CASSRTSGGRETQYF.

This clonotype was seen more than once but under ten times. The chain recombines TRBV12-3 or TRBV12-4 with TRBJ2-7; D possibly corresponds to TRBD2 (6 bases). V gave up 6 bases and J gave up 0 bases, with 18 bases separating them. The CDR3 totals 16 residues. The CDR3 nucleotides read TGTGCCAGCAGCATAGGAGGGGATTGGGGCTCCTACGAGCAGTACTTC. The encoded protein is CASSIGGDWGSYEQYF.

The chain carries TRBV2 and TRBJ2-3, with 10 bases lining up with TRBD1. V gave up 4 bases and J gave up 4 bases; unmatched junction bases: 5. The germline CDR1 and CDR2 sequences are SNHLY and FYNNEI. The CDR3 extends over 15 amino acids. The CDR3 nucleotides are TGTGCCAGCAGTGGGACAGGGGGAAGCGCAGATACGCAGTATTTT. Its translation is CASSGTGGSADTQYF.

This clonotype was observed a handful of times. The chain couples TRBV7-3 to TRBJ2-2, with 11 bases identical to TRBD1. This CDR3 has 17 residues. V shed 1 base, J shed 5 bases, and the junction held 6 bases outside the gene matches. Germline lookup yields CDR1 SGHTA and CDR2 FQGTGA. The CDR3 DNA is TGTGCCAGCAGCTTAATAGGAGGACAGGGGGCAACCGGGGAGCTGTTTTTT. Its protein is CASSLIGGQGATGELFF.

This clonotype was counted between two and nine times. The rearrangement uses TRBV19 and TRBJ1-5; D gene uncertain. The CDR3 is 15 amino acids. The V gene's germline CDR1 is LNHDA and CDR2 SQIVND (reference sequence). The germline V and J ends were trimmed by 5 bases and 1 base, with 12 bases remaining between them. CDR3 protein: CASSGGVSSNQPQHF. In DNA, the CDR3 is TGTGCCAGTAGTGGCGGGGTCAGCAGCAATCAGCCCCAGCATTTT.

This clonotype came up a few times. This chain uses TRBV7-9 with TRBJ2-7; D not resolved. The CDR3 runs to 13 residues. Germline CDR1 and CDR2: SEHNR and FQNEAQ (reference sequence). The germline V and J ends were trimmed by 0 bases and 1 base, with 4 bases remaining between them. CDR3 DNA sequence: TGTGCCAGCAGCTTAGCATTTTCCTACGAGCAGTACTTC. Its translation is CASSLAFSYEQYF.

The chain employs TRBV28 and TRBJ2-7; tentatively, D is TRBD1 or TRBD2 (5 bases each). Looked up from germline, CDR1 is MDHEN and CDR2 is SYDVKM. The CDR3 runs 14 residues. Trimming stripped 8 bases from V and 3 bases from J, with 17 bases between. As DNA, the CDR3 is TGTGCCAGCGAAATCGCAGGGACGGGCTACGAGCAGTACTTC. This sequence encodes CASEIAGTGYEQYF. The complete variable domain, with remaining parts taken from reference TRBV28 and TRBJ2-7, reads DVKVTQSSRYLVKRTGEKVFLECVQDMDHENMFWYRQDPGLGLRLIYFSYDVKMKEKGDIPEGYSVSREKKERFSLILESASTNQTSMYLCASEIAGTGYEQYFGPGTRLTVT.